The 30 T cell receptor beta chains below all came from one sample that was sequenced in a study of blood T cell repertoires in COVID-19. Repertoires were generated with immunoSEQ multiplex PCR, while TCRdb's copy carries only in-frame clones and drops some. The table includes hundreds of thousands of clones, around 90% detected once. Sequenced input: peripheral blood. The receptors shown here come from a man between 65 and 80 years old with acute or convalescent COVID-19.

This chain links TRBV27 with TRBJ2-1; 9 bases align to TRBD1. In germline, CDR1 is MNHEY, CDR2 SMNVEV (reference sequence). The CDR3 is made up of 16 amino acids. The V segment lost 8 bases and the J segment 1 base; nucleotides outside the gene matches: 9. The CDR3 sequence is CASLTPGQGSYNEQFF. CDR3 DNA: TGTGCCAGCCTTACACCGGGACAGGGATCCTACAATGAGCAGTTCTTC.

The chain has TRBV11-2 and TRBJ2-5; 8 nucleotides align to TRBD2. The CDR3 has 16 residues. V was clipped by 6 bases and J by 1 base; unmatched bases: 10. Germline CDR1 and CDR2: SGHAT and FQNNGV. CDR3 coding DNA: TGTGCCAGCAGTCCACGACTAGCGCCCTTCCAAGAGACCCAGTACTTC. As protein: CASSPRLAPFQETQYF.

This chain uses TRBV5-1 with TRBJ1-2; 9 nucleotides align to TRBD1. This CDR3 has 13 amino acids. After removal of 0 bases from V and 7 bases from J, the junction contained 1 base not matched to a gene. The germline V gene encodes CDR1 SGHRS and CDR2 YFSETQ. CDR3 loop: CASSLGQGGGYTF. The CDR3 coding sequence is TGCGCCAGCAGCTTGGGACAGGGGGGTGGCTACACCTTC.

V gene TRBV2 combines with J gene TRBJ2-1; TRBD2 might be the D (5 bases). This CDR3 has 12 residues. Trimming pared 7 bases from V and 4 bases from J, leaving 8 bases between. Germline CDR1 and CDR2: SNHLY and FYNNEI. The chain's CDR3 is CASKAVYNEQFF. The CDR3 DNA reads TGTGCCAGCAAAGCGGTATACAATGAGCAGTTCTTC.

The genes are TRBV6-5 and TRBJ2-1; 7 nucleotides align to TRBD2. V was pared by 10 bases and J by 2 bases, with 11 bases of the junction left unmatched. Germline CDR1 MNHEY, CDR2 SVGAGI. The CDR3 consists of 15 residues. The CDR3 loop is CATGGLREAYNEQFF. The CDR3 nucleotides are TGTGCCACCGGTGGACTCCGGGAGGCCTACAATGAGCAGTTCTTC.

CDR3 DNA sequence: TGTGCCACCAGTGACGTTGGACAGGGAGCCTACAATGAGCAGTTCTTC. Protein product: CATSDVGQGAYNEQFF. The chain recombines TRBV24-1 with TRBJ2-1; 8 positions match TRBD1. This CDR3 is built from 16 residues. J gave up 2 bases and V 4 bases, and 6 bases lay outside the gene matches. CDR1 is KGHDR and CDR2 is SFDVKD in the germline V gene.

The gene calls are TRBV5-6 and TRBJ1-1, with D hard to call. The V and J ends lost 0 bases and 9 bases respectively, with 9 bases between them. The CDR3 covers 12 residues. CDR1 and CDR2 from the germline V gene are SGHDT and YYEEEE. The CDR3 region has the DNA TGTGCCAGCAGCTTGGTAAGAGCGAAAGCTTTCTTT. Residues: CASSLVRAKAFF.

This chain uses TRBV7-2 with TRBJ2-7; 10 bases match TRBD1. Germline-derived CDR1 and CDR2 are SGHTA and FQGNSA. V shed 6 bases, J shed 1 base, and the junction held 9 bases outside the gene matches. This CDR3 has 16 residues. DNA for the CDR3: TGTGCCAGCAGACCCTCGGGACAGGGGATATCCTACGAGCAGTACTTC. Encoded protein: CASRPSGQGISYEQYF.

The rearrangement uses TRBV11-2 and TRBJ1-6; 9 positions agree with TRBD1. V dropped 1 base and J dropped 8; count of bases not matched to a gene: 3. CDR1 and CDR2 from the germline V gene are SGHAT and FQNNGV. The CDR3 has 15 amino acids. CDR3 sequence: CASSLGRTGDSPLHF. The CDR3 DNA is TGTGCCAGCAGCTTAGGTAGGACAGGGGATTCACCCCTCCACTTT. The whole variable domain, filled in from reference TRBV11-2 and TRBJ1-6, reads EAGVAQSPRYKIIEKRQSVAFWCNPISGHATLYWYQQILGQGPKLLIQFQNNGVVDDSQLPKDRFSAERLKGVDSTLKIQPAKLEDSAVYLCASSLGRTGDSPLHFGNGTRLTVT.

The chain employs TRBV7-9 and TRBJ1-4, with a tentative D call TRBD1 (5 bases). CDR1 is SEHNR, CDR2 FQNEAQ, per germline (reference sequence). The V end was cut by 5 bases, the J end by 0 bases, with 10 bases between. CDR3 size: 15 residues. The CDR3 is CASSPWTTTNEKLFF. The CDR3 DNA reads TGTGCCAGCAGCCCCTGGACAACAACTAATGAAAAACTGTTTTTT.

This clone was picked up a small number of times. The CDR3 spells CASSLNPAGDGETQYF. The CDR3 nucleotides read TGCGCCAGCAGCTTGAACCCAGCGGGAGATGGAGAGACCCAGTACTTC. The V call is TRBV5-1, the J call TRBJ2-5, with 8 positions matching TRBD2. The CDR3 totals 16 residues. J was trimmed by 4 bases and V by 1 base; bases with no gene match: 9. CDR1 and CDR2 (germline): SGHRS, YFSETQ.

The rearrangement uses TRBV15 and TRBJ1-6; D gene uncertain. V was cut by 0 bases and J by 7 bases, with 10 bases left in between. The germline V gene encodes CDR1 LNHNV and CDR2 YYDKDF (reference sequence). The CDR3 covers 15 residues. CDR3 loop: CATSRDGPGNSPLHF. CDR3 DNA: TGTGCCACCAGCAGAGATGGGCCGGGGAATTCACCCCTCCACTTT. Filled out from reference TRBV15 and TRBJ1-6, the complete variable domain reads DAMVIQNPRYQVTQFGKPVTLSCSQTLNHNVMYWYQQKSSQAPKLLFHYYDKDFNNEADTPDNFQSRRPNTSFCFLDIRSPGLGDTAMYLCATSRDGPGNSPLHFGNGTRLTVT.

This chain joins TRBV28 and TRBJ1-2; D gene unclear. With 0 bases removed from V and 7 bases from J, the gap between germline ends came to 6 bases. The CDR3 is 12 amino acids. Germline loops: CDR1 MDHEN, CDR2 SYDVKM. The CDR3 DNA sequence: TGTGCCAGCAGTTTATGGACAATTGGCTACACCTTC. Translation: CASSLWTIGYTF.

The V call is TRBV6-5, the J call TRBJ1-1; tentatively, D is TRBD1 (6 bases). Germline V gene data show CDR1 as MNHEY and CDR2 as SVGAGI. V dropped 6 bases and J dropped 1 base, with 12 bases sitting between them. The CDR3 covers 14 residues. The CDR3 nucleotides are TGTGCCAGCAGCAGGGGTCTGGGGAACACTGAAGCTTTCTTT. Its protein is CASSRGLGNTEAFF.

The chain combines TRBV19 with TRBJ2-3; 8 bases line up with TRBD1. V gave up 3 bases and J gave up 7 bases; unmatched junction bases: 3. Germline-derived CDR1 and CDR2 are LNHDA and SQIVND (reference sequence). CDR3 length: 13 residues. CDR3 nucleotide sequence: TGTGCCAGTAGTATGCAGGGGGCCCATACGCAGTATTTT. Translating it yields CASSMQGAHTQYF.

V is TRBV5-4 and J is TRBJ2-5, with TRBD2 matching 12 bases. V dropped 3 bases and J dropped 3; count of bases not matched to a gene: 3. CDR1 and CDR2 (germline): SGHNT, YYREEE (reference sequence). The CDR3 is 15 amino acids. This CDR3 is CASSSGLAGKETQYF. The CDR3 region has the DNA TGTGCCAGCAGCTCTGGACTAGCGGGAAAAGAGACCCAGTACTTC.

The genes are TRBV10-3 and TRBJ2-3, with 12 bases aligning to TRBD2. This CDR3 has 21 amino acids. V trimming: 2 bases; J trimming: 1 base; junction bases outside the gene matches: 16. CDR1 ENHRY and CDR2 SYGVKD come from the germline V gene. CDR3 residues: CAISETFIGLAGGPGTDTQYF. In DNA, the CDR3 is TGTGCCATCAGTGAGACATTTATCGGGCTAGCGGGGGGGCCAGGCACAGATACGCAGTATTTT.

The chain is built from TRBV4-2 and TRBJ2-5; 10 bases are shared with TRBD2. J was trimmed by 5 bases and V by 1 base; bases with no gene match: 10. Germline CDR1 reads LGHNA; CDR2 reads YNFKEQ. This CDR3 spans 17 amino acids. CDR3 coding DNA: TGTGCCAGCAGCCAAGGCAGCAGCGGGGGGGCTTGGGAGACCCAGTACTTC. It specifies CASSQGSSGGAWETQYF.

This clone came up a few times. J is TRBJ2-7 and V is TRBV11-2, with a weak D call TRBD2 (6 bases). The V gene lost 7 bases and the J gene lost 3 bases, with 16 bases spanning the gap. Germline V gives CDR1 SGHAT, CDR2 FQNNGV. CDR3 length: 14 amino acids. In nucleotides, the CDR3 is TGTGCCAGCATCGACAGCGGGCCCCGCTACGAGCAGTACTTC. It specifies CASIDSGPRYEQYF.

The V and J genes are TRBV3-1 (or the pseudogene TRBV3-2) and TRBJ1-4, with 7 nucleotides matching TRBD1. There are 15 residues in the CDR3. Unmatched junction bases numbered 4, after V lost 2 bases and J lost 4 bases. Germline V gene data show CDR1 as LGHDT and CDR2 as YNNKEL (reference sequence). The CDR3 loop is CASSQRTGDNEKLFF. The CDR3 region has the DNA TGTGCCAGCAGCCAACGGACAGGCGATAATGAAAAACTGTTTTTT.

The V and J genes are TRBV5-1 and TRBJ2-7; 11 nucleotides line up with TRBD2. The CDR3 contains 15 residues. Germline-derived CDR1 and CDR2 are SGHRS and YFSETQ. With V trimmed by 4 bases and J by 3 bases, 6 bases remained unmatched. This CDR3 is CASSRSTSGDYEQYF. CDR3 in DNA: TGCGCCAGCAGCCGATCGACTAGCGGGGACTACGAGCAGTACTTC.

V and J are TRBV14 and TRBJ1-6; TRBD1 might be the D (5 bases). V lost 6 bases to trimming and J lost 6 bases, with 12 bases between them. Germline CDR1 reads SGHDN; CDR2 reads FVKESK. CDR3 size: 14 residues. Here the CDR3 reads CASSLGLVNSPLHF. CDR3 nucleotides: TGTGCCAGCAGTCTGGGACTGGTTAATTCACCCCTCCACTTT. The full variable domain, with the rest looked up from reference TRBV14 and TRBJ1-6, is EAGVTQFPSHSVIEKGQTVTLRCDPISGHDNLYWYRRVMGKEIKFLLHFVKESKQDESGMPNNRFLAERTGGTYSTLKVQPAELEDSGVYFCASSLGLVNSPLHFGNGTRLTVT.

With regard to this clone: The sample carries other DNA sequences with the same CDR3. CDR3 sequence reads: CASSLGLAQETQYF. DNA of the CDR3: TGTGCCAGCAGCTTAGGACTCGCCCAAGAGACCCAGTACTTC. The V and J genes are TRBV7-2 and TRBJ2-5; D uncertain. Trimming cost V 1 base and J 1 base, with 7 bases left between them. The CDR3 is 14 amino acids. Germline V lookup: CDR1 SGHTA, CDR2 FQGNSA.

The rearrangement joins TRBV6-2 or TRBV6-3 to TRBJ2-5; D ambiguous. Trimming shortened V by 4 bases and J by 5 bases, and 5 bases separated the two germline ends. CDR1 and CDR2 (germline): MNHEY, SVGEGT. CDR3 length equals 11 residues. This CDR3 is CASSSHETQYF. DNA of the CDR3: TGTGCCAGCAGTTCCCATGAGACCCAGTACTTC.

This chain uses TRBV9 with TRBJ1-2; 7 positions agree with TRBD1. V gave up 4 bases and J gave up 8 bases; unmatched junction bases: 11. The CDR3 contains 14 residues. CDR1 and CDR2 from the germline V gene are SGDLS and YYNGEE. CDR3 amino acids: CASSPGGQGVGYTF. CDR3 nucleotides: TGTGCCAGCAGCCCAGGGGGGCAGGGGGTCGGCTACACCTTC. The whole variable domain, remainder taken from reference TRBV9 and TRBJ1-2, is DSGVTQTPKHLITATGQRVTLRCSPRSGDLSVYWYQQSLDQGLQFLIQYYNGEERAKGNILERFSAQQFPDLHSELNLSSLELGDSALYFCASSPGGQGVGYTFGSGTRLTVV.

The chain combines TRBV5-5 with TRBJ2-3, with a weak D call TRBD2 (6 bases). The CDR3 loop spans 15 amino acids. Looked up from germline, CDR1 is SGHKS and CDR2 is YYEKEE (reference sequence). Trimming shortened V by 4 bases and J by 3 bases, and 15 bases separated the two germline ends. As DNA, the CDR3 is TGTGCCAGCAGCCACGGGGGTACTAATACAGATACGCAGTATTTT. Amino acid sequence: CASSHGGTNTDTQYF. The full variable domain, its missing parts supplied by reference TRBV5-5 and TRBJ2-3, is DAGVTQSPTHLIKTRGQQVTLRCSPISGHKSVSWYQQVLGQGPQFIFQYYEKEERGRGNFPDRFSARQFPNYSSELNVNALLLGDSALYLCASSHGGTNTDTQYFGPGTRLTVL.

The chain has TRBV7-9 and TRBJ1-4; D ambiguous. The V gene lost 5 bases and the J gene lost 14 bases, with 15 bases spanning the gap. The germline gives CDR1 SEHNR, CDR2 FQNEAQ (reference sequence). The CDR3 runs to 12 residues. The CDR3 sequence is CASSITAGRLFF. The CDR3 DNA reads TGTGCCAGCAGCATTACAGCGGGGAGGCTGTTTTTT.

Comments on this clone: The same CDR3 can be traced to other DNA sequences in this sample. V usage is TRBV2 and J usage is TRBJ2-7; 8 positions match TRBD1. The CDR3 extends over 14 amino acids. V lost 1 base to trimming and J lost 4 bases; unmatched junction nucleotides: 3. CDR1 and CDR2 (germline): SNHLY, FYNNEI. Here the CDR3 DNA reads TGTGCCAGCAGTGAAGGGACAGGGAATTACGAGCAGTACTTC. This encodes CASSEGTGNYEQYF. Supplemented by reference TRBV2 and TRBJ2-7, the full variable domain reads EPEVTQTPSHQVTQMGQEVILRCVPISNHLYFYWYRQILGQKVEFLVSFYNNEISEKSEIFDDQFSVERPDGSNFTLKIRSTKLEDSAMYFCASSEGTGNYEQYFGPGTRLTVT.

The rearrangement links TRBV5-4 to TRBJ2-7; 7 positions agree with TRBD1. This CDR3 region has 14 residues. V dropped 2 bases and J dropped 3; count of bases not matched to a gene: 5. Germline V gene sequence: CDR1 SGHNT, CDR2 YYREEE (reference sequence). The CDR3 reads CASSLGTDYYEQYF. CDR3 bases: TGTGCCAGCAGCTTAGGGACAGACTACTACGAGCAGTACTTC.

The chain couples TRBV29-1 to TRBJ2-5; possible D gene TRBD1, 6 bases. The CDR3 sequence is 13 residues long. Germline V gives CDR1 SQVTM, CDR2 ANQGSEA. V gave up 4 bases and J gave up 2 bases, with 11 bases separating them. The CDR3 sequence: CSVATGNQETQYF. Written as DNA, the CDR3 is TGCAGCGTTGCGACAGGAAATCAAGAGACCCAGTACTTC.